A selection of T cell receptor beta chains follows, all from one sample in a study of blood T cell repertoires in COVID-19. Assay used: immunoSEQ multiplex PCR; TCRdb lists only in-frame clones, some missing. Here the sample spans about 240,000 clones, 75% to 85% being singletons. The sequencing input was peripheral blood. The receptor set was obtained from a woman over 75 with COVID-19, enrolled during active disease. Each CDR3 is given without its conserved first and last residue. The order of the fields is J gene, clone size, CDR3 length, V gene, CDR3 protein. The size of a clone is reported for some rows only, either as once, few or many, or as a class for expanded clones.

TRBJ1-3	few	14	TRBV7-6	ASSLRQGIFGNTIY
TRBJ1-1	few	12	TRBV6-1	ASSESWRDTEAF
TRBJ2-7	.	14	TRBV27	ASSLSNRLPSYEQY
TRBJ1-1	.	12	TRBV9	ASSVVGENTEAF
TRBJ2-1	.	16	TRBV9	ASSVGGQAGNSYNEQF
TRBJ2-2	.	12	TRBV6-5	ASRPGDNTGELF
TRBJ2-5	.	15	TRBV5-1	ASSLGLAGGNQETQY
TRBJ1-6	.	10	TRBV28	ASHSSDSPLH
TRBJ2-3	once	11	TRBV5-3	ARSGGHTDTQY
TRBJ2-7	.	11	TRBV12-3/TRBV12-4	ASRGDSSYEQY
TRBJ2-5	.	10	TRBV11-2	ADRQSQETQY
TRBJ2-2	once	13	TRBV6-5	ASSYSNRDTGELF
TRBJ1-5	many	14	TRBV30	AWSTQGVTRNQPQH
TRBJ2-1	.	13	TRBV18	ASAGDPFRRDEQF
TRBJ1-1	once	11	TRBV18	ASLLTMNTEAF
TRBJ1-5	.	12	TRBV24-1	ATSEGQSNQPQH
TRBJ2-1	once	11	TRBV2	ASVPEGIGEQF
TRBJ2-5	.	13	TRBV3-1/TRBV3-2	ASSSAGHKQETQY
TRBJ2-6	.	15	TRBV9	ASAPQGIGSGANVLT
TRBJ1-2	.	11	TRBV6-6	ASSYRRGDGYT
TRBJ1-5	.	13	TRBV19	ASSIPVGGNQPQH
TRBJ2-5	.	10	TRBV5-1	ASSLVQETQY
TRBJ2-2	.	9	TRBV20-1	SARSDGELF
TRBJ2-4	.	12	TRBV19	ASSAGQGKNIQY
TRBJ1-1	.	12	TRBV5-1	ASSLDDRGTEAF
TRBJ1-5	.	12	TRBV2	ASSENRGNQPQH
TRBJ2-3	few	14	TRBV6-1	ASSEGTSRSTDTQY
TRBJ1-4	few	15	TRBV7-6	ASSPWATGGSGEKLF
TRBJ2-2	.	14	TRBV7-9	ASSPRGSGGTGELF
TRBJ2-5	.	10	TRBV12-3/TRBV12-4	ASSLWLETQY